What follows are 19 T cell receptor beta chains derived from one specimen sequenced in a study of breast tumors, draining lymph nodes, adjacent tissues. Samples came from axillary lymph nodes draining the breast cancer. TCRdb independently ran MiXCR on the multiplex PCR reads; one entry per CDR3 protein. Among about 200,000 distinct CDR3 sequences listed, approximately 33% were seen once. Material: axillary lymph node tissue. These receptors were collected from a female donor with breast cancer. Some clones in this sample may be carry-over from other donors' samples.

This clonotype was seen repeatedly, ten times or more. V usage is TRBV29-1 and J usage is TRBJ2-5, with D maybe TRBD1 (6 bases). The CDR3 spans 12 residues. Trimming pared 4 bases from V and 1 base from J, leaving 7 bases between. Germline-derived CDR1 and CDR2 are SQVTM and ANQGSEA. The DNA of the CDR3 is TGCAGCGTTGGCAGGGGCCAAGAGACCCAGTACTTC. Translated: CSVGRGQETQYF. The whole variable domain, remainder taken from reference TRBV29-1 and TRBJ2-5, is SAVISQKPSRDICQRGTSLTIQCQVDSQVTMMFWYRQQPGQSLTLIATANQGSEATYESGFVIDKFPISRPNLTFSTLTVSNMSPEDSSIYLCSVGRGQETQYFGPGTRLLVL.

In the case of this clonotype: A much larger clone lies one base from this, so it may be a read error. V and J are TRBV5-4 and TRBJ2-4; the D gene is possibly TRBD2 (7 bases). The CDR3 runs to 14 residues. The germline V gene encodes CDR1 SGHNT and CDR2 YYREEE (reference sequence). The CDR3 reads CTSRHEGGGNIQYF. The CDR3 DNA is TGTACCAGCAGGCACGAGGGAGGGGGAAACATTCAGTACTTC.

The rearrangement uses TRBV27 and TRBJ2-2, with 7 bases lining up with TRBD2. CDR1 is MNHEY, CDR2 SMNVEV, per germline (reference sequence). V lost 1 base to trimming and J lost 5 bases; unmatched junction nucleotides: 7. The CDR3 spans 16 residues. The CDR3 DNA reads as TGTGCCAGCAGTTTATTCGGCGGGAGAGGTACCGGGGAGCTGTTTTTT. Encoded protein: CASSLFGGRGTGELFF.

The rearrangement uses TRBV20-1 and TRBJ2-7; TRBD1 matches at 7 bases. Germline V gives CDR1 DFQATT, CDR2 SNEGSKA (reference sequence). CDR3 size: 14 residues. The V gene end was trimmed by 2 bases and the J gene end by 0 bases; junction bases not matched to a gene: 4. The CDR3 DNA sequence: TGCAGTGCTAGACGGGACAGAAGCTCCTACGAGCAGTACTTC. This sequence encodes CSARRDRSSYEQYF.

This clonotype was observed a handful of times. The J gene is TRBJ2-5, the V gene TRBV2, with 10 nucleotides matching TRBD2. The CDR3 loop spans 16 amino acids. V shed 4 bases and J 1 base; nucleotides not matched to a gene: 6. Germline CDR1 reads SNHLY; CDR2 reads FYNNEI. The CDR3 sequence: CASSVTIAGGQETQYF. The CDR3 nucleotides are TGTGCCAGCAGTGTAACCATAGCGGGGGGCCAAGAGACCCAGTACTTC.

The chain uses TRBV20-1 and TRBJ2-5; no definite D call. Germline CDR1 is DFQATT and CDR2 is SNEGSKA (reference sequence). This CDR3 is 12 amino acids long. V lost 2 bases to trimming and J lost 5 bases, with 9 bases between them. CDR3 coding DNA: TGCAGTGCTAGAAGTCCCAGGGAGACCCAGTACTTC. Translating it yields CSARSPRETQYF.

This clonotype was seen ten or more times. The genes are TRBV15 and TRBJ2-2, with D hard to call. The germline V and J ends were trimmed by 0 bases and 7 bases, with 18 bases remaining between them. The CDR3 consists of 17 residues. From germline, CDR1 is LNHNV and CDR2 YYDKDF (reference sequence). CDR3 sequence: CATSRDGSNRANGELFF. CDR3 bases: TGTGCCACCAGCAGAGATGGAAGTAATAGGGCGAACGGGGAGCTGTTTTTT.

The chain couples TRBV5-4 to TRBJ2-2; perhaps TRBD1 as D (6 bases). The germline V and J ends were trimmed by 4 bases and 0 bases, with 13 bases remaining between them. The CDR3 covers 16 residues. Germline loops: CDR1 SGHNT, CDR2 YYREEE (reference sequence). CDR3 DNA: TGTGCCAGCAGCCCGTACAGGGCTGCGAACACCGGGGAGCTGTTTTTT. Residues: CASSPYRAANTGELFF.

Concerning this clonotype itself: This may arise from a read error, as a much more abundant clone is one base away. The chain has TRBV15 and TRBJ1-2; D is unresolved. The germline V gene encodes CDR1 LNHNV and CDR2 YYDKDF (reference sequence). V lost 7 bases and J 8 bases, leaving 14 bases between the germline ends. The CDR3 contains 12 residues. The CDR3 sequence: CATNPPPWGYTF. The DNA for the CDR3 is TGTGCCACCAACCCCCCCCCCTGGGGCTACACCTTC.

The table lists this clonotype with many counts. The chain combines TRBV12-3 or TRBV12-4 with TRBJ1-4, with no clear D. Trimming took 3 bases from V and 1 from J, leaving 9 bases between them. This CDR3 is 15 amino acids long. CDR3 in DNA: TGTGCCAGCAGTTTGAACCCGGGAACTAATGAAAAACTGTTTTTT. This gives the protein CASSLNPGTNEKLFF.

This clonotype came up many times. This chain connects TRBV12-3 or TRBV12-4 to TRBJ1-3, with a tentative D call TRBD1 (5 bases). This CDR3 has 15 residues. The germline V and J ends were trimmed by 5 bases and 0 bases, with 11 bases remaining between them. The CDR3 spells CASSLGRNSGNTIYF. The CDR3 coding sequence is TGTGCCAGCAGTCTGGGACGGAACTCTGGAAACACCATATATTTT.

As for this clonotype: Here the CDR3 omits its conserved ending phenylalanine or tryptophan, so a read error is the likely source. The rearrangement uses TRBV2 and TRBJ1-2; TRBD1 is a possible D gene (5 bases). This CDR3 has 13 residues. Germline CDR1 and CDR2: SNHLY and FYNNEI. The CDR3 region is CASSLEGARGYTL. The DNA for the CDR3 is TGCGCCAGCAGTCTTGAAGGGGCTCGGGGCTACACCCTC.

This clonotype appeared many times. The chain employs TRBV11-2 and TRBJ2-3; D is unresolved. From germline, CDR1 is SGHAT and CDR2 FQNNGV. The CDR3 runs 15 residues. Trimming removed 4 bases at V and 3 bases at J, with 14 bases between. The CDR3 DNA reads as TGTGCCAGCAGCTGGGTCTCGGGCCGTACAGATACGCAGTATTTT. It specifies CASSWVSGRTDTQYF.

Regarding this clonotype: A much larger clonotype is one base distant, so this may be a read error. The rearrangement uses TRBV20-1 and TRBJ1-5; TRBD1 matches 11 bases. The J segment lost 6 bases and the V segment lost 6 bases, leaving 10 bases of the junction unmatched. CDR1 DFQATT and CDR2 SNEGSKA come from the germline V gene (reference sequence). The CDR3 is 15 residues long. CDR3 loop: CSAMEGQGETQPQHF. In DNA, the CDR3 is TGCAGTGCAATGGAGGGACAGGGGGAGACTCAGCCCCAGCATTTT.

On this clonotype itself: A read error may be the cause here, since a much bigger clone is one base away. The CDR3 DNA follows: TGTGCCAGCAGGCACGGTTCGCATCAGCCCCAGCATTTT. Translating gives CASRHGSHQPQHF. This chain links TRBV6-2 or TRBV6-3 with TRBJ1-5; D is undetermined. The CDR3 contains 13 residues. Germline V gives CDR1 MNHEY, CDR2 SVGEGT. Trimming stripped 6 bases from V and 5 bases from J, with 11 bases between.

This clonotype was picked up many times. The chain couples TRBV5-6 to TRBJ2-3; D may be TRBD2 (6 bases). The CDR3 consists of 15 residues. V lost 1 base and J lost 0, with 9 bases in between. From germline, CDR1 is SGHDT and CDR2 YYEEEE. The DNA for the CDR3 is TGTGCCAGCAGCTTGTATGGAGGGAGCACAGATACGCAGTATTTT. This codes for CASSLYGGSTDTQYF.

This chain joins TRBV29-1 and TRBJ1-4, with 8 nucleotides matching TRBD1. CDR1 is SQVTM and CDR2 is ANQGSEA in the germline V gene. The CDR3 has 15 residues. J gave up 7 bases and V 6 bases, and 13 bases lay outside the gene matches. Here the CDR3 reads CSVIGTSGTGEKLFF. The CDR3 DNA sequence: TGCAGCGTCATCGGGACTAGCGGGACAGGTGAAAAACTGTTTTTT.

This clonotype occurred many times. The J gene is TRBJ1-4, the V gene TRBV6-5; D remains ambiguous. With 6 bases removed from V and 8 bases from J, the gap between germline ends came to 13 bases. This CDR3 has 13 amino acids. Germline CDR1 reads MNHEY; CDR2 reads SVGAGI. CDR3: CASSLDQLEKLFF. CDR3 nucleotide sequence: TGTGCCAGCAGCCTTGACCAGCTCGAAAAACTGTTTTTT.

On this clonotype itself: A much larger clone lies one base from this, so it may be a read error. The J gene is TRBJ2-3, the V gene TRBV9; D uncertain. The CDR3 extends over 15 amino acids. Germline CDR1 and CDR2: SGDLS and YYNGEE. The CDR3 nucleotides read TGTGCCGGCAGCGTACGGGCTCCCGGCACAGATACGCAGTATTTT. Its translation: CAGSVRAPGTDTQYF.